The entry below describes one T cell receptor beta chain. A read error may account for a junction end that differs from germline. Authors' processing steps: Amplifying reference gene primers gave estimates of nucleated cell counts. Using immunoSEQ multiplex PCR, the repertoire was profiled, and TCRdb retains in-frame clones only, with some absent. V, J and clone size were drawn from that table, and D and trimming were deduced from the DNA. The sample contains fewer than 80,000 clones, more than 65% of which appear only once. In germline, CDR1 is GTSNPN, CDR2 SVGIG (reference sequence). This CDR3 is 15 amino acids long. The data are from a study of blood T cell repertoires in COVID-19. Study information: Sites across the United States, Italy and Spain contributed samples from acute and convalescent COVID-19. Sources were T cells, B-cell-depleted T cells, or PBMCs; the material itself was cDNA or gDNA.

Material: peripheral blood. This receptor was obtained from a woman at least 80 years old with active or convalescent COVID-19. This chain links TRBV30 with TRBJ2-7; 10 bases are shared with TRBD1. CDR3 bases: TGTGCCCGGAGCCCCGGGACAGGGGTTTCCTACGAGCAGTACTTC. Its protein is CARSPGTGVSYEQYF.